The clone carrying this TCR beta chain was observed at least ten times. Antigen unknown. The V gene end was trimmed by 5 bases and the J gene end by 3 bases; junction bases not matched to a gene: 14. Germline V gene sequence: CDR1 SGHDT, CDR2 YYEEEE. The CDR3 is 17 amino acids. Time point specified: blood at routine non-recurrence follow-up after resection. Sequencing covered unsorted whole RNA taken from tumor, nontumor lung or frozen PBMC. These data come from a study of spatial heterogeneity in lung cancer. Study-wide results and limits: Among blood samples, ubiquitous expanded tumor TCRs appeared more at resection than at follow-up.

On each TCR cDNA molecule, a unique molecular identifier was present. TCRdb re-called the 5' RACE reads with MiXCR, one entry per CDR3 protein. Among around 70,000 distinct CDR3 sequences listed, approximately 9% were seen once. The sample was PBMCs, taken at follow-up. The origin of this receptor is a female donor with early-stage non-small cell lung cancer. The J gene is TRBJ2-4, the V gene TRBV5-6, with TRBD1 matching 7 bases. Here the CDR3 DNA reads TGTGCCAGCAGTCGTGCGTGGACAGGTTGGAGCAAAAACATTCAGTACTTC. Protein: CASSRAWTGWSKNIQYF.